Below, 21 T cell receptor beta chains from the same sample are listed, as sequenced in a study of blood T cell repertoires in COVID-19 (dated by TCRdb to 2019 to 2021). Library construction relied on the immunoSEQ multiplex PCR assay. This immuneACCESS table, as held by TCRdb, lists in-frame sequences with V and J called but not all clones. Of the missing ones, under half trace to an unresolved V gene in checked studies; the others have no known cause. Recorded for this sample are roughly 270,000 clones; about 85% of them occurred a single time. The top ten clonotypes cover around 2.5% of the sample. Sequencing was done on a sample of PBMCs or T cells enriched from blood (not recorded which). Receptors originate from a woman between 45 and 60 years old who had recovered from COVID-19.

The chain combines TRBV5-1 with TRBJ1-2; 9 bases fit TRBD1. Germline loops: CDR1 SGHRS, CDR2 YFSETQ. Unmatched junction bases numbered 10, after V lost 4 bases and J lost 3 bases. The CDR3 is made up of 16 amino acids. CDR3 coding DNA: TGCGCCAGCAGCCCCCGGGACAGGGACTCAGACTATGGCTACACCTTC. Its protein product is CASSPRDRDSDYGYTF.

The chain combines TRBV5-4 with TRBJ1-1; 9 bases agree with TRBD1. J gave up 1 base and V 4 bases, and 11 bases lay outside the gene matches. The CDR3 consists of 17 residues. The germline CDR1 and CDR2 sequences are SGHNT and YYREEE (reference sequence). CDR3 sequence: CASSDGQGPLKNTEAFF. CDR3 DNA: TGTGCCAGCAGCGATGGACAGGGGCCACTTAAGAACACTGAAGCTTTCTTT.

This chain joins TRBV5-1 and TRBJ1-4; 8 positions agree with TRBD1. J was trimmed by 11 bases and V by 5 bases; bases with no gene match: 8. Germline CDR1 is SGHRS and CDR2 is YFSETQ. CDR3 length: 13 amino acids. The CDR3 coding sequence is TGCGCCAGCAGAGAACAGGGGGGAATGAAACTGTTTTTT. Its translation: CASREQGGMKLFF.

This chain joins TRBV6-5 and TRBJ1-6, with D tentatively TRBD1 (6 bases). The V and J ends lost 6 bases and 6 bases respectively, with 15 bases between them. This CDR3 comprises 15 residues. Germline-derived CDR1 and CDR2 are MNHEY and SVGAGI. The CDR3, as DNA: TGTGCCAGCAGCGCAGACAGGCTCGCTAATTCACCCCTCCACTTT. It is translated as CASSADRLANSPLHF.

This chain uses TRBV19 with TRBJ1-3; D is perhaps TRBD1 (6 bases). Germline V gene lookup returns CDR1 LNHDA and CDR2 SQIVND (reference sequence). The CDR3 is made up of 13 amino acids. V was pared by 8 bases and J by 0 bases, with 8 bases between. The CDR3 spells CASGQFSGNTIYF. The CDR3 nucleotides read TGTGCCAGTGGACAGTTCTCTGGAAACACCATATATTTT.

About this clone itself: Germline is not matched at one junction end, which may reflect a read error. The chain recombines TRBV6-5 with TRBJ1-1, with a weak D call TRBD1 (6 bases). Germline V CDR1 and CDR2: MNHEY, SVGAGI. The CDR3 covers 15 residues. The CDR3 spells CASSYTGQLNSEAFF. DNA of the CDR3: TGTGCCAGCAGTTACACAGGACAGTTGAACTCTGAAGCTTTCTTT.

The rearrangement uses TRBV6-2 or TRBV6-3 and TRBJ1-2; TRBD1 might be the D (5 bases). CDR1 and CDR2 from the germline V gene are MNHEY and SVGEGT. This CDR3 region has 16 residues. V lost 4 bases and J 0 bases, leaving 15 bases between the germline ends. CDR3 in DNA: TGTGCCAGCAGTTCTTTAGACAGCACAACTAACTATGGCTACACCTTC. Translating gives CASSSLDSTTNYGYTF.

The chain joins TRBV21-1 to TRBJ2-3; the table's D call, TRBD2, was not checked against the DNA. TRBV21-1 is a listed pseudogene. This CDR3 spans 15 amino acids. The CDR3 region is CARDDLVGGADTQYF. The CDR3 nucleotides read TGTGCCAGAGATGACCTGGTGGGAGGCGCAGATACGCAGTATTTT.

The chain links TRBV19 to TRBJ2-3; 11 positions match TRBD1. CDR1 is LNHDA and CDR2 is SQIVND in the germline V gene (reference sequence). V lost 3 bases to trimming and J lost 6 bases; unmatched junction nucleotides: 5. The CDR3 runs 15 residues. CDR3 loop: CASSIGQGARDTQYF. CDR3 sequence (DNA): TGTGCCAGTAGTATCGGACAGGGGGCGCGTGATACGCAGTATTTT. The whole variable domain, filled in from reference TRBV19 and TRBJ2-3, reads DGGITQSPKYLFRKEGQNVTLSCEQNLNHDAMYWYRQDPGQGLRLIYYSQIVNDFQKGDIAEGYSVSREKKESFPLTVTSAQKNPTAFYLCASSIGQGARDTQYFGPGTRLTVL.

A few counts support this clone. The CDR3 loop is CASSLMGQSNQPQHF. Written as DNA, the CDR3 is TGTGCCAGCAGCTTAATGGGACAGAGCAATCAGCCCCAGCATTTT. The J gene is TRBJ1-5, the V gene TRBV7-2; 7 bases match TRBD1. Germline trimming cut 2 bases from V and 1 base from J; bases unmatched to any gene: 2. The CDR3 totals 15 residues. From germline, CDR1 is SGHTA and CDR2 FQGNSA.

J is TRBJ1-2 and V is TRBV9; D is undetermined. Germline V CDR1 and CDR2: SGDLS, YYNGEE. V lost 0 bases, J lost 2 bases, and 8 bases lay in between. The CDR3 consists of 14 residues. Written as DNA, the CDR3 is TGTGCCAGCAGCGTAGAACGGGGAAACTATGGCTACACCTTC. This encodes CASSVERGNYGYTF. Combining the CDR3 with reference TRBV9 and TRBJ1-2 gives the whole variable domain DSGVTQTPKHLITATGQRVTLRCSPRSGDLSVYWYQQSLDQGLQFLIQYYNGEERAKGNILERFSAQQFPDLHSELNLSSLELGDSALYFCASSVERGNYGYTFGSGTRLTVV.

This sequence joins TRBV28 and TRBJ2-4; TRBD2 agrees at 16 bases. Germline assignment: CDR1 MDHEN and CDR2 SYDVKM. V lost 4 bases to trimming and J lost 3 bases; unmatched junction nucleotides: 15. This CDR3 has 21 amino acids. This CDR3 reads CASSSTPQGLAGGRGKNIQYF. CDR3 bases: TGTGCCAGCAGTTCTACACCCCAGGGACTAGCGGGGGGGCGCGGCAAAAACATTCAGTACTTC.

This clone occurred once. The chain employs TRBV30 and TRBJ2-6, with 7 bases fitting TRBD2. Trimming took 0 bases from V and 2 from J; bases not matched to a gene: 10. The germline CDR1 and CDR2 sequences are GTSNPN and SVGIG (reference sequence). The CDR3 spans 18 residues. The CDR3 loop is CAWSVGRPRGAGANVLTF. The CDR3 DNA follows: TGTGCCTGGAGTGTCGGGAGGCCGCGCGGGGCTGGGGCCAACGTCCTGACTTTC.

This chain joins TRBV19 and TRBJ1-2; D gene uncertain. The CDR3 has 16 amino acids. Germline V gene sequence: CDR1 LNHDA, CDR2 SQIVND (reference sequence). Trimming stripped 7 bases from V and 3 bases from J, with 21 bases between. CDR3 region: CASNREMGPGDYGYTF. In nucleotides, the CDR3 is TGTGCCAGTAACCGGGAGATGGGTCCGGGAGACTATGGCTACACCTTC.

The CDR3 DNA sequence: TGTGCCAGCAGCCAAGAAAAGGACAGGGGCTATGGCTACACCTTC. Its protein product is CASSQEKDRGYGYTF. J is TRBJ1-2 and V is TRBV4-2; 9 bases map to TRBD1. J lost 4 bases, V lost 0 bases, and 3 bases had no gene match. This CDR3 is built from 15 residues. Germline V lookup: CDR1 LGHNA, CDR2 YNFKEQ.

This clone was seen a few times. The chain couples TRBV9 to TRBJ2-1; maybe TRBD2 (5 bases). The CDR3 has 15 residues. V was shortened by 0 bases and J by 2 bases, with 9 bases between the two germline ends. The germline V gene encodes CDR1 SGDLS and CDR2 YYNGEE. The CDR3: CASSVGPSPYNEQFF. The DNA of the CDR3 is TGTGCCAGCAGCGTAGGGCCTAGCCCCTACAATGAGCAGTTCTTC.

The J gene is TRBJ1-1, the V gene TRBV12-3 or TRBV12-4, with a tentative D call TRBD1 (5 bases). This CDR3 has 13 amino acids. Trimming removed 1 base from V and 3 bases from J, with 6 bases in between. The CDR3 loop reads CASSLEGDTEAFF. The CDR3 DNA follows: TGTGCCAGCAGTTTAGAAGGGGACACTGAAGCTTTCTTT.

The chain combines TRBV5-6 with TRBJ2-1, with TRBD2 matching over 9 bases. The CDR3 length is 16 residues. Losses at the gene ends were 2 bases for V and 7 bases for J; bases not matched to a gene: 10. The germline V gene encodes CDR1 SGHDT and CDR2 YYEEEE. CDR3 in DNA: TGTGCCAGCAGCTTCCTTGCGGGAGGGCCGCAAAATGAGCAGTTCTTC. Amino acids: CASSFLAGGPQNEQFF.

The V and J genes are TRBV12-3 or TRBV12-4 and TRBJ2-7; 12 positions match TRBD2. J lost 6 bases, V lost 8 bases, and 5 bases had no gene match. The CDR3 loop spans 13 amino acids. This chain's CDR3 is CASQGLAGLEQYF. The CDR3 DNA reads as TGTGCCAGCCAAGGACTAGCGGGACTCGAGCAGTACTTC.

V gene TRBV7-9 combines with J gene TRBJ1-2; unclear D gene. Looked up from germline, CDR1 is SEHNR and CDR2 is FQNEAQ (reference sequence). The CDR3 consists of 10 residues. V dropped 3 bases and J dropped 8 bases, with 4 bases sitting between them. Here the CDR3 reads CASSFPGYTF. Here the CDR3 DNA reads TGTGCCAGCAGCTTCCCAGGCTACACCTTC.

The CDR3 sequence: CASSQGIGDYGYTF. DNA of the CDR3: TGCGCCAGCAGCCAAGGTATAGGGGACTATGGCTACACCTTC. This chain links TRBV4-1 with TRBJ1-2, with D perhaps TRBD1 (5 bases). Germline loops: CDR1 MGHRA, CDR2 YSYEKL. The CDR3 spans 14 residues. V dropped 1 base and J dropped 3 bases, with 9 bases sitting between them.